The entry below gives a single TCR beta chain sequence along with its context. Its antigen has not been determined. No base qualities exist here, and no much larger clone lies one base off it. This entry belongs to a study of OX40 agonist ivuxolimab in advanced cancers. About the study as a whole: Ivuxolimab, which targeted the costimulatory receptor OX40 (CD134), was an agonistic, fully human IgG2 monoclonal antibody. Intravenous ivuxolimab was administered to patients every 2 weeks at six dose levels: 0.01, 0.1, 0.3, 1.5, 3 and 10 mg/kg. Of the roughly 50 dose-escalation patients, hepatocellular carcinoma was present in around 19, melanoma in some 15, renal cell carcinoma in 9 and head and neck cancer in 9. In the dose-escalation cohort, about four fifths of patients were male, and the mean age was roughly 60 years with a range of about 20 to 79. Patients were allowed to have had prior anti-PD-1, anti-PD-L1 or anti-CTLA-4 therapy, and approximately 40% of the dose-escalation patients had been treated with checkpoint inhibitors. Partial responses were achieved by three dose-escalation patients, of whom one had hepatocellular carcinoma and two had cutaneous melanoma. The point of sequencing TCRbeta in the periphery was to test whether ivuxolimab changed TCR sequence diversity and drove clonal T-cell expansion. The paper covers the monotherapy dose-escalation part of the phase I ivuxolimab trial, which included N of about 50 patients. The investigation overall reported the following: In the 0.1-3.0 mg/kg groups, partial responders had among the lowest normalized peripheral clonal expansion, particularly in CD8+ T cells. After ivuxolimab, more expanded clones were found on average in CD8+ T cells than in CD4+ T cells. Low levels of normalized T-cell clonal expansion were also seen in some patients who did not respond. At doses from 0.1 to 3.0 mg/kg, clonal expansion was seen in both CD4+ and CD8+ blood T cells between baseline and week 6. The antigen specificity of the peripheral T cells that underwent clonal expansion was not determined.

Patients with autoimmune disease history or receiving systemic immunosuppression were excluded from the trial. Peripheral blood for TCR sequencing was collected from all dose cohorts at baseline, on cycle 4 day 1, and on cycle 7 day 1. Samples were obtained from an open-label, multicenter, first-in-human phase I dose-escalation trial of ivuxolimab. Adults with locally advanced or metastatic head and neck squamous cell, hepatocellular, melanoma or renal cell carcinoma were enrolled in the trial. Before TCR sequencing, CD4+ T cells and CD8+ T cells were sorted from peripheral blood as separate populations. Genomic DNA was isolated from the sorted cells so that the TCRbeta CDR3 region could be sequenced. The immunoSEQ Assay was used for sequencing of TCRbeta CDR3 regions. TCRdb holds this immuneACCESS table with in-frame rearrangements only. Some clones are missing; in checked studies, unresolved V genes explain under half, and the rest has no known cause. The sample contains roughly 84,000 clones, approximately 81% of them found a single time. The top ten clones comprise roughly 4.8% of the sample.

This TCR was recovered from an adult with an advanced solid tumor such as melanoma, head and neck, liver or kidney cancer. This specimen was CD4+ or CD8+ T cells sorted from blood, taken in a trial of the OX40 agonist ivuxolimab.

The CDR3 here reads CASSTDGIREQYF. Read as DNA, the sequence is TGTGCCAGCAGCACGGACGGAATTAGGGAGCAGTACTTC. The V and J genes are TRBV7-2 and TRBJ2-5; TRBD2 is a possible D gene, resting on 5 matching bases. CDR1 and CDR2 are drawn from the germline V gene: SGHTA, FQGNSA. From the cysteine through the phenylalanine, the CDR3 covers 13 amino acids. Kept here is only the CDR3 DNA, which spans 39 bases and is read in frame from base 1. Relative to germline, V is 5 bases shorter and J is 11 bases shorter, with 18 bases between their ends.